One and the same sample provided the 20 T cell receptor beta chains below, sequenced in a study of blood T cell repertoires in COVID-19. Sequencing used immunoSEQ multiplex PCR; TCRdb keeps in-frame clones, though not all of them. Among 150,000 to 200,000 clones listed, around 85% were seen once. Sequencing input: peripheral blood. The receptor set was obtained from a man in his 70s with active or convalescent COVID-19.

The CDR3 sequence is CATSRGGSVELKAFF. CDR3 bases: TGTGCCACCAGCAGAGGGGGCTCTGTCGAGTTAAAAGCTTTCTTT. The chain joins TRBV15 to TRBJ1-1; TRBD1 might be the D (5 bases). V was shortened by 1 base and J by 9 bases, with 18 bases between the two germline ends. Looked up from germline, CDR1 is LNHNV and CDR2 is YYDKDF (reference sequence). The CDR3 sequence is 15 residues long.

This clone was counted once. This chain joins TRBV25-1 and TRBJ1-1; TRBD1 matches at 10 bases. From germline, CDR1 is MGHDK and CDR2 SYGVNS. The CDR3 runs 17 residues. The V and J ends lost 6 bases and 1 base, in that order; junction bases with no gene match: 11. CDR3 DNA sequence: TGTGCCAGCAGCCAGACCGGGACAGGGGAAGGGAACACTGAAGCTTTCTTT. It yields the protein CASSQTGTGEGNTEAFF.

The V call is TRBV28, the J call TRBJ2-1; TRBD2 agrees at 15 bases. CDR3 length: 18 amino acids. CDR1 is MDHEN, CDR2 SYDVKM, per germline. V dropped 8 bases and J dropped 3; count of bases not matched to a gene: 11. CDR3 coding DNA: TGTGCCAGCGGGGCGGGACTAGCGGGAGGCGGGAACTACAATGAGCAGTTCTTC. This codes for CASGAGLAGGGNYNEQFF.

This chain links TRBV19 with TRBJ2-7; D may be TRBD2 (5 bases). Germline lookup yields CDR1 LNHDA and CDR2 SQIVND (reference sequence). Trimming removed 9 bases at V and 3 bases at J, with 12 bases between. The CDR3 length is 12 residues. This CDR3 is CASSARDYEQYF. The CDR3 region has the DNA TGTGCCAGCTCAGCGAGGGACTACGAGCAGTACTTC. Full variable domain (remainder filled in from reference TRBV19 and TRBJ2-7): DGGITQSPKYLFRKEGQNVTLSCEQNLNHDAMYWYRQDPGQGLRLIYYSQIVNDFQKGDIAEGYSVSREKKESFPLTVTSAQKNPTAFYLCASSARDYEQYFGPGTRLTVT.

The J gene is TRBJ2-1, the V gene TRBV5-4; 10 bases line up with TRBD2. V lost 6 bases to trimming and J lost 3 bases; unmatched junction nucleotides: 3. The germline gives CDR1 SGHNT, CDR2 YYREEE (reference sequence). CDR3 length: 14 amino acids. CDR3 loop: CASKAGGIYNEQFF. In nucleotides, the CDR3 is TGTGCCAGCAAAGCGGGAGGGATCTACAATGAGCAGTTCTTC.

The chain is built from TRBV11-3 and TRBJ2-2; no firm D call. V was pared by 3 bases and J by 5 bases, with 7 bases between. CDR3 length: 13 amino acids. Germline V gene lookup returns CDR1 SGHNT and CDR2 YENEEA. CDR3 sequence: CASSFISTGELFF. CDR3 bases: TGTGCCAGCAGCTTTATCTCTACCGGGGAGCTGTTTTTT.

The rearrangement links TRBV5-6 to TRBJ2-1, with 16 bases fitting TRBD2. Trimming removed 0 bases from V and 8 bases from J; junction bases left unmatched: 5. Germline loops: CDR1 SGHDT, CDR2 YYEEEE. The CDR3 consists of 17 residues. The CDR3 loop is CASSLVGLAGGAHEQFF. The CDR3 DNA reads as TGTGCCAGCAGCTTGGTGGGACTAGCGGGAGGGGCCCATGAGCAGTTCTTC.

The chain combines TRBV2 with TRBJ1-2; tentative D call: TRBD1 (6 bases). Deletions cut 7 bases from V and 7 bases from J, with 22 bases between. The CDR3 contains 15 residues. Germline CDR1 is SNHLY and CDR2 is FYNNEI. The chain's CDR3 is CASTGAADTIGGYTF. The CDR3 DNA follows: TGTGCCAGCACAGGGGCCGCCGACACAATTGGTGGCTACACCTTC. Drawing the rest from reference TRBV2 and TRBJ1-2, the complete variable domain is EPEVTQTPSHQVTQMGQEVILRCVPISNHLYFYWYRQILGQKVEFLVSFYNNEISEKSEIFDDQFSVERPDGSNFTLKIRSTKLEDSAMYFCASTGAADTIGGYTFGSGTRLTVV.

This clone was observed a single time. The chain joins TRBV4-3 to TRBJ2-3; a weak D match, TRBD2 (5 bases). In germline, CDR1 is LGHNA, CDR2 YSLEER. This CDR3 has 16 residues. The V and J ends lost 0 bases and 5 bases respectively, with 15 bases between them. The CDR3 DNA follows: TGCGCCAGCAGCCAAGATGGAGCGGCTGAGGTAGATACGCAGTATTTT. Amino acids: CASSQDGAAEVDTQYF.

This chain connects TRBV2 to TRBJ1-3; possible D gene TRBD1, 6 bases. Trimming removed 6 bases at V and 16 bases at J, with 16 bases between. The CDR3 has 11 residues. CDR1 is SNHLY, CDR2 FYNNEI, per germline. In DNA form, the CDR3 reads TGTGCCAGCAGCGCCGGGACACCGATTTATTTT. Translating it yields CASSAGTPIYF.

The genes are TRBV14 and TRBJ2-3; D is perhaps TRBD2 (5 bases). The V end was cut by 3 bases, the J end by 4 bases, with 17 bases between. CDR3 length: 16 residues. The germline V gene encodes CDR1 SGHDN and CDR2 FVKESK. The CDR3 nucleotides are TGTGCCAGCAGCCAGCTGGAACTAGGTGTGGCAGATACGCAGTATTTT. It codes for CASSQLELGVADTQYF.

The chain carries TRBV30 and TRBJ2-7; 8 bases match TRBD1. V trimming: 2 bases; J trimming: 4 bases; junction bases outside the gene matches: 4. This CDR3 region has 13 residues. Germline V CDR1 and CDR2: GTSNPN, SVGIG (reference sequence). The CDR3 DNA follows: TGTGCCTGGAGTCGGACAGGGTTGTACGAGCAGTACTTC. Its translation is CAWSRTGLYEQYF.

This chain links TRBV7-9 with TRBJ2-7; D gene unclear. CDR1 is SEHNR, CDR2 FQNEAQ, per germline (reference sequence). CDR3 length: 15 amino acids. Trimming cost V 1 base and J 5 bases, with 15 bases left between them. CDR3: CASSLDLQMPHEQYF. The DNA of the CDR3 is TGTGCCAGCAGCTTAGATCTTCAGATGCCCCACGAGCAGTACTTC.

The chain links TRBV7-8 to TRBJ2-4, with D perhaps TRBD2 (6 bases). In germline, CDR1 is SGHVS, CDR2 FQNEAQ. The germline V and J ends were trimmed by 2 bases and 1 base, with 12 bases remaining between them. The CDR3 extends over 16 amino acids. The CDR3 DNA reads TGTGCCAGCAGCTTAAGGAGGGGTCCCGCCAAAAACATTCAGTACTTC. Translating gives CASSLRRGPAKNIQYF.

The chain links TRBV2 to TRBJ2-7, with a weak D call TRBD2 (6 bases). There are 13 residues in the CDR3. V lost 5 bases and J lost 3, with 11 bases in between. The germline CDR1 and CDR2 sequences are SNHLY and FYNNEI. The CDR3 protein is CASSSSGLYEQYF. CDR3 in DNA: TGTGCCAGCAGTTCCTCGGGACTCTACGAGCAGTACTTC. Filled out from reference TRBV2 and TRBJ2-7, the complete variable domain reads EPEVTQTPSHQVTQMGQEVILRCVPISNHLYFYWYRQILGQKVEFLVSFYNNEISEKSEIFDDQFSVERPDGSNFTLKIRSTKLEDSAMYFCASSSSGLYEQYFGPGTRLTVT.

V is TRBV6-5 and J is TRBJ2-7, with D possibly matching TRBD2 (6 bases). The V end was cut by 4 bases, the J end by 0 bases, with 7 bases between. The CDR3 extends over 13 amino acids. Germline CDR1 MNHEY, CDR2 SVGAGI. The DNA for the CDR3 is TGTGCCAGCAGTTCCGGGGGCTCCTACGAGCAGTACTTC. Amino acids: CASSSGGSYEQYF.

The V call is TRBV5-4, the J call TRBJ2-7; tentatively, D is TRBD1 (6 bases). The CDR3 totals 13 residues. The V and J ends lost 5 bases and 3 bases respectively, with 12 bases between them. From germline, CDR1 is SGHNT and CDR2 YYREEE (reference sequence). CDR3 nucleotides: TGTGCCAGCAGGGACAGATCTAACTACGAGCAGTACTTC. As protein: CASRDRSNYEQYF. Filled out from reference TRBV5-4 and TRBJ2-7, the complete variable domain reads ETGVTQSPTHLIKTRGQQVTLRCSSQSGHNTVSWYQQALGQGPQFIFQYYREEENGRGNFPPRFSGLQFPNYSSELNVNALELDDSALYLCASRDRSNYEQYFGPGTRLTVT.

In DNA form, the CDR3 reads TGTGCCAGCAGCCTCCGGGGGGAACTAGCGGGTTCCTACAATGAGCAGTTCTTC. It yields the protein CASSLRGELAGSYNEQFF. The chain is built from TRBV21-1 and TRBJ2-1; no check of the table's D call, TRBD2, against the DNA was made. TRBV21-1 is classified as a pseudogene. This CDR3 is built from 18 residues.

The rearrangement links TRBV19 to TRBJ1-1; D possibly corresponds to TRBD1 (5 bases). V lost 2 bases and J 4 bases, leaving 14 bases between the germline ends. CDR1 and CDR2 (germline): LNHDA, SQIVND (reference sequence). CDR3 length equals 15 residues. CDR3 nucleotides: TGTGCCAGTAGTATACTGAGCAGGGTGGGCACTGAAGCTTTCTTT. It yields the protein CASSILSRVGTEAFF.

The V and J genes are TRBV2 and TRBJ2-3; 7 bases match TRBD2. Germline CDR1 reads SNHLY; CDR2 reads FYNNEI. The junction had 4 bases not matched to a gene; V was cut back by 3 bases and J by 4 bases. The CDR3 length is 14 residues. CDR3 DNA: TGTGCCAGCAGTGACGTGGCGGGAGCAGATACGCAGTATTTT. Amino acids: CASSDVAGADTQYF.